Sequencing of this TCR beta chain was carried out in a study of blood T cell repertoires in COVID-19. Study context: The United States, Italy and Spain were the sources of the acute and convalescent COVID-19 samples.

V lost 4 bases to trimming and J lost 5 bases; unmatched junction nucleotides: 1. Germline CDR1 LNHDA, CDR2 SQIVND (reference sequence). The CDR3 contains 13 residues. Some clones are missing from TCRdb's copy, which holds only in-frame ones; the method was immunoSEQ multiplex PCR. The profile shows around 80,000 clones, around four fifths of them singletons. This clone appeared a single time. V gene TRBV19 combines with J gene TRBJ1-5; the match to TRBD1 covers 8 bases. The clonotype was recovered from a human donor in a cohort sampled during active COVID-19. Sample: peripheral blood. This CDR3 reads CASSTQGDQPQHF. In DNA form, the CDR3 reads TGTGCCAGTAGTACACAGGGGGATCAGCCCCAGCATTTT.